The 29 T cell receptor beta chains presented below share a single source sample, sequenced in a study of blood T cell repertoires in COVID-19. Assay: immunoSEQ multiplex PCR; the TCRdb copy retains only in-frame clones and omits some. This sample has roughly 170,000 clones, with roughly 80% found just once. Sequenced: PBMCs or T cells enriched from blood (not recorded which). The receptors were gathered from a middle-aged woman with acute COVID-19.

This chain joins TRBV9 and TRBJ1-6; D is unresolved. Trimming took 0 bases from V and 7 from J, leaving 11 bases between them. Germline CDR1 is SGDLS and CDR2 is YYNGEE. The CDR3 is 15 amino acids. CDR3 nucleotide sequence: TGTGCCAGCAGCGTAGTGGAGGGCGGGAATTCACCCCTCCACTTT. Encoded protein: CASSVVEGGNSPLHF.

For the CDR3, the DNA is TGTGCCAGCAGCCCCGGGGGGGGGCGCGTCCAAGAGACCCAGTACTTC. Translating gives CASSPGGGRVQETQYF. The chain employs TRBV3-1 (or the pseudogene TRBV3-2) and TRBJ2-5, with TRBD2 matching over 8 bases. CDR1 LGHDT and CDR2 YNNKEL come from the germline V gene (reference sequence). The V gene end was trimmed by 4 bases and the J gene end by 1 base; junction bases not matched to a gene: 8. This CDR3 has 16 residues.

The V gene is TRBV14, the J gene TRBJ1-2; the match to TRBD1 covers 7 bases. The CDR3 runs to 13 residues. Germline CDR1 SGHDN, CDR2 FVKESK. Germline trimming cut 4 bases from V and 8 bases from J; bases unmatched to any gene: 7. The CDR3 DNA reads as TGTGCCAGCAGCCCCCGACAGGGAAACGGCTACACCTTC. As protein: CASSPRQGNGYTF.

V usage is TRBV7-8 and J usage is TRBJ1-2; D is possibly TRBD1 (6 bases). V lost 1 base to trimming and J lost 8 bases, with 8 bases between them. Germline-derived CDR1 and CDR2 are SGHVS and FQNEAQ. CDR3 length equals 12 residues. The CDR3 region is CASSLDREGYTF. In DNA, the CDR3 is TGTGCCAGCAGCTTAGACAGGGAAGGCTACACCTTC.

V gene TRBV5-1 combines with J gene TRBJ1-2; 7 bases map to TRBD1. Germline V gene sequence: CDR1 SGHRS, CDR2 YFSETQ. J gave up 4 bases and V 4 bases, and 4 bases lay outside the gene matches. CDR3 length equals 13 residues. The chain's CDR3 is CASSQDRTYGYTF. The CDR3, as DNA: TGCGCCAGCAGCCAGGACAGGACCTATGGCTACACCTTC.

This clone appeared a single time. The junction shows a germline mismatch at one end, possibly a read error. The chain carries TRBV7-7 and TRBJ2-2; D possibly corresponds to TRBD1 (6 bases). This CDR3 region has 16 residues. Germline assignment: CDR1 SSHAT and CDR2 FNYEAQ (reference sequence). CDR3 DNA sequence: TGTGCTAGCAGCCCCCCCTTACCACAGGGTACCGGGGAGCTGTTTTTT. Its protein product is CASSPPLPQGTGELFF.

This chain connects TRBV2 to TRBJ1-2, with unresolved D. Trimming took off 3 bases at V and 4 bases at J, with 15 bases between the two ends. This CDR3 contains 15 residues. Germline V lookup: CDR1 SNHLY, CDR2 FYNNEI. CDR3 sequence reads: CASSDNPRGFYGYTF. The CDR3 DNA is TGTGCCAGCAGTGACAACCCCCGTGGCTTCTATGGCTACACCTTC. The full variable domain, completed using reference TRBV2 and TRBJ1-2, is EPEVTQTPSHQVTQMGQEVILRCVPISNHLYFYWYRQILGQKVEFLVSFYNNEISEKSEIFDDQFSVERPDGSNFTLKIRSTKLEDSAMYFCASSDNPRGFYGYTFGSGTRLTVV.

The J gene is TRBJ2-7, the V gene TRBV7-8, with D possibly being TRBD1 (6 bases). The germline gives CDR1 SGHVS, CDR2 FQNEAQ. The CDR3 has 15 residues. Trimming pared 1 base from V and 1 base from J, leaving 11 bases between. CDR3 DNA: TGTGCCAGCAGCTTAGTATCAGGGGTGTCCTACGAGCAGTACTTC. Its translation: CASSLVSGVSYEQYF.

The chain combines TRBV7-9 with TRBJ2-3, with TRBD1 matching 9 bases. The CDR3 runs 17 residues. Germline lookup yields CDR1 SEHNR and CDR2 FQNEAQ (reference sequence). The V gene end was trimmed by 4 bases and the J gene end by 4 bases; junction bases not matched to a gene: 12. This chain's CDR3 is CASSSGWGQGIPDTQYF. In DNA, the CDR3 is TGTGCCAGCAGCTCCGGGTGGGGACAGGGAATCCCAGATACGCAGTATTTT.

This chain connects TRBV7-9 to TRBJ2-7, with 12 bases matching TRBD2. The trim removed 0 bases at V and 6 bases at J, leaving 0 bases unmatched. CDR1 is SEHNR and CDR2 is FQNEAQ in the germline V gene (reference sequence). The CDR3 runs 14 residues. DNA of the CDR3: TGTGCCAGCAGCTTAGCGGGACTAGCGGGCGAGCAGTACTTC. This encodes CASSLAGLAGEQYF.

The chain has TRBV30 and TRBJ1-2; 9 nucleotides line up with TRBD1. The CDR3 spans 16 residues. J lost 1 base, V lost 4 bases, and 10 bases had no gene match. Germline assignment: CDR1 GTSNPN and CDR2 SVGIG (reference sequence). The CDR3 nucleotides are TGTGCCTGGACTACAGGGGGCGGAGGCCATAACTATGGCTACACCTTC. It translates to CAWTTGGGGHNYGYTF.

This clone has a single count. The gene calls are TRBV27 and TRBJ2-1; 9 positions agree with TRBD2. The junction had 11 bases not matched to a gene; V was cut back by 5 bases and J by 9 bases. The CDR3 consists of 15 residues. The germline V gene has CDR1 MNHEY and CDR2 SMNVEV (reference sequence). The CDR3 here is CASSTRLAGVVEQFF. The CDR3, as DNA: TGTGCCAGCAGTACCCGTTTAGCGGGAGTCGTTGAGCAGTTCTTC.

This clone appeared a few times. V gene TRBV20-1 combines with J gene TRBJ2-5; a weak D match, TRBD1 (5 bases). Germline V gives CDR1 DFQATT, CDR2 SNEGSKA (reference sequence). Between the trimmed V and J ends, which lost 5 bases and 13 bases, there was a span of 17 bases. The CDR3 has 11 residues. The CDR3 loop reads CSAPQGNKGYF. The CDR3 DNA follows: TGCAGTGCTCCTCAGGGAAATAAAGGGTACTTC.

This clone was observed a handful of times. The gene calls are TRBV29-1 and TRBJ2-7, with a possible D match to TRBD2 (5 bases). Trimming took 1 base from V and 5 from J, leaving 9 bases between them. The CDR3 runs to 12 residues. CDR1 SQVTM and CDR2 ANQGSEA come from the germline V gene. The CDR3: CSVEVGLNEQYF. CDR3 in DNA: TGCAGCGTTGAAGTAGGACTGAACGAGCAGTACTTC.

This clone was found many times. Other DNA sequences in this sample translate to the same CDR3. This chain uses TRBV2 with TRBJ1-2; a weak D match, TRBD1 (5 bases). The germline gives CDR1 SNHLY, CDR2 FYNNEI. The CDR3 extends over 11 amino acids. Trimming left V 7 bases short and J 8 bases short, with 11 bases between. The CDR3 protein is CASTPGGGYTF. The CDR3 DNA sequence: TGTGCCAGCACTCCGGGGGGGGGCTACACCTTC. Full variable domain (remainder filled in from reference TRBV2 and TRBJ1-2): EPEVTQTPSHQVTQMGQEVILRCVPISNHLYFYWYRQILGQKVEFLVSFYNNEISEKSEIFDDQFSVERPDGSNFTLKIRSTKLEDSAMYFCASTPGGGYTFGSGTRLTVV.

J is TRBJ1-3 and V is TRBV6-1; D might be TRBD1 (6 bases). V lost 1 base and J lost 2, with 9 bases in between. The CDR3 length is 15 residues. The germline gives CDR1 MNHNS, CDR2 SASEGT. CDR3 in DNA: TGTGCCAGCAGTGAAGTGGACAGACCTGGAAACACCATATATTTT. The encoded protein is CASSEVDRPGNTIYF.

The chain couples TRBV20-1 to TRBJ1-1; maybe TRBD1 (6 bases). This CDR3 spans 11 amino acids. Trimming removed 5 bases from V and 4 bases from J, with 8 bases in between. The germline gives CDR1 DFQATT, CDR2 SNEGSKA (reference sequence). The CDR3 is CSALQGTEAFF. CDR3 nucleotides: TGCAGTGCTCTACAGGGCACTGAAGCTTTCTTT.

This chain connects TRBV6-5 to TRBJ2-7; 10 nucleotides line up with TRBD2. Germline V gives CDR1 MNHEY, CDR2 SVGAGI. V shed 5 bases, J shed 4 bases, and the junction held 5 bases outside the gene matches. This CDR3 is built from 14 residues. CDR3 sequence: CASSLNSGGYEQYF. For the CDR3, the DNA is TGTGCCAGCAGTCTTAATAGCGGGGGGTACGAGCAGTACTTC.

V is TRBV9 and J is TRBJ2-5; 11 nucleotides align to TRBD2. The CDR3 runs 18 residues. V gave up 1 base and J gave up 5 bases; unmatched junction bases: 13. Germline CDR1 is SGDLS and CDR2 is YYNGEE. The CDR3 spells CASSVTSGSGSVRETQYF. The DNA for the CDR3 is TGTGCCAGCAGCGTAACTAGCGGGAGTGGATCTGTCCGGGAGACCCAGTACTTC.

The chain links TRBV27 to TRBJ2-7; 14 bases fit TRBD2. J gave up 4 bases and V 5 bases, and 4 bases lay outside the gene matches. Germline CDR1 and CDR2: MNHEY and SMNVEV (reference sequence). The CDR3 has 15 residues. The CDR3 region is CASSPRTSGRYEQYF. The CDR3 nucleotides read TGTGCCAGCAGTCCCAGGACTAGCGGGAGGTACGAGCAGTACTTC.

This clone was found a few times. The chain recombines TRBV4-1 with TRBJ2-1; 11 bases fit TRBD2. Trimming took 0 bases from V and 9 from J; bases not matched to a gene: 13. The CDR3 covers 18 residues. Germline V gene lookup returns CDR1 MGHRA and CDR2 YSYEKL. CDR3 loop: CASSQDSPIAGGSGEQFF. The CDR3 DNA follows: TGCGCCAGCAGCCAAGATAGCCCAATAGCGGGAGGGAGTGGTGAGCAGTTCTTC.

This clone was counted once. In DNA, the CDR3 is TGTGCCACCAGCGGACTTTTGGATAGCACAGATACGCAGTATTTT. Protein sequence: CATSGLLDSTDTQYF. The rearrangement links TRBV15 to TRBJ2-3, with D possibly matching TRBD2 (5 bases). The V gene's germline CDR1 is LNHNV and CDR2 YYDKDF (reference sequence). The CDR3 runs 15 residues. Trimming stripped 5 bases from V and 0 bases from J, with 12 bases between.

As concerns this clone: At one end the junction does not follow the germline gene, possibly because of a read error. The chain couples TRBV7-7 to TRBJ2-5; 9 bases are shared with TRBD2. The germline V gene encodes CDR1 SSHAT and CDR2 FNYEAQ (reference sequence). The CDR3 is 15 residues long. The CDR3 here is CASSSNKREEQTQYF. The CDR3 nucleotides are TGTGCTAGCAGCAGTAATAAGCGGGAGGAACAGACCCAGTACTTC. Full variable domain (rest looked up from reference TRBV7-7 and TRBJ2-5): GAGVSQSPRYKVTKRGQDVTLRCDPISSHATLYWYQQALGQGPEFLTYFNYEAQPDKSGLPSDRFSAERPEGSISTLTIQRTEQRDSAMYRCASSSNKREEQTQYFGPGTRLLVL.

The chain uses TRBV5-1 and TRBJ1-6; tentatively, D is TRBD1 (6 bases). Germline CDR1 SGHRS, CDR2 YFSETQ. CDR3 length: 13 residues. The V end was cut by 0 bases, the J end by 9 bases, with 7 bases between. CDR3: CASSLGQASPLHF. CDR3 sequence (DNA): TGCGCCAGCAGCTTGGGACAGGCTTCACCCCTCCACTTT. Full variable domain (outside the CDR3, taken from reference TRBV5-1 and TRBJ1-6): KAGVTQTPRYLIKTRGQQVTLSCSPISGHRSVSWYQQTPGQGLQFLFEYFSETQRNKGNFPGRFSGRQFSNSRSEMNVSTLELGDSALYLCASSLGQASPLHFGNGTRLTVT.

The gene calls are TRBV9 and TRBJ2-1; 9 bases match TRBD2. Germline lookup yields CDR1 SGDLS and CDR2 YYNGEE. After removal of 4 bases from V and 6 bases from J, the junction contained 11 bases not matched to a gene. This CDR3 comprises 16 residues. In nucleotides, the CDR3 is TGTGCCAGCAGCCCAACAGCCGGGACTAGCACCAATGAGCAGTTCTTC. It codes for CASSPTAGTSTNEQFF.

This clone was picked up a small number of times. The chain uses TRBV10-3 and TRBJ1-5; D may be TRBD1 (5 bases). Per germline, CDR1 ENHRY and CDR2 SYGVKD. The CDR3 extends over 13 amino acids. The V end lost 4 bases, the J end lost 5 bases, and 9 bases lay between the germline ends. The CDR3 spells CAISAAGDQPQHF. DNA for the CDR3: TGTGCCATCAGTGCAGCGGGGGATCAGCCCCAGCATTTT.

The chain recombines TRBV9 with TRBJ1-4, with 8 bases fitting TRBD1. The V and J ends lost 4 bases and 5 bases, in that order; junction bases with no gene match: 7. The CDR3 is 15 amino acids. Per germline, CDR1 SGDLS and CDR2 YYNGEE. The chain's CDR3 is CASSWGQGANEKLFF. Here the CDR3 DNA reads TGTGCCAGCAGCTGGGGGCAGGGGGCGAATGAAAAACTGTTTTTT.

The V call is TRBV12-5, the J call TRBJ1-1; no reliable D call. V was cut by 7 bases and J by 11 bases, with 17 bases left in between. The CDR3 has 12 residues. Germline V gene sequence: CDR1 LGHNT, CDR2 FRNRAP. The CDR3 bases are TGTGCTAGTGTTCTGACCGGCATACAGGCTTTCTTT. Its protein is CASVLTGIQAFF. Supplemented by reference TRBV12-5 and TRBJ1-1, the full variable domain reads DARVTQTPRHKVTEMGQEVTMRCQPILGHNTVFWYRQTMMQGLELLAYFRNRAPLDDSGMPKDRFSAEMPDATLATLKIQPSEPRDSAVYFCASVLTGIQAFFGQGTRLTVV.

This chain links TRBV27 with TRBJ2-1, with 7 bases lining up with TRBD2. The J segment lost 4 bases and the V segment lost 7 bases, leaving 13 bases of the junction unmatched. Germline CDR1 reads MNHEY; CDR2 reads SMNVEV (reference sequence). The CDR3 runs to 16 residues. CDR3 bases: TGTGCCAGCACCCAACGGCCTAGCGGTACTTACAATGAGCAGTTCTTC. The encoded protein is CASTQRPSGTYNEQFF.